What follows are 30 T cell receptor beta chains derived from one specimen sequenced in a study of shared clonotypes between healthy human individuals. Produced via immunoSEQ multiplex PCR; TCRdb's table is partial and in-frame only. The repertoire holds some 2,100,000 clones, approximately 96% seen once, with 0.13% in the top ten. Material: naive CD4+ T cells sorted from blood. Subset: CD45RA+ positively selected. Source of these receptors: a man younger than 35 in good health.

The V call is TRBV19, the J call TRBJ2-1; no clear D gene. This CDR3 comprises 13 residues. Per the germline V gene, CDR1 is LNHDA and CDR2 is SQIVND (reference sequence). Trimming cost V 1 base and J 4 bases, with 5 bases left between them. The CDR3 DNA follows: TGTGCCAGTAGTATAGCCCAGTACAATGAGCAGTTCTTC. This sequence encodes CASSIAQYNEQFF.

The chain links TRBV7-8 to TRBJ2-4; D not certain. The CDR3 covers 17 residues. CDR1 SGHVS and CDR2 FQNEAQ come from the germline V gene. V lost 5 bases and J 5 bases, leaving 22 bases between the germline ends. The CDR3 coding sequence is TGTGCCAGCAGCATAGGACGCCTGAACCCTAGGGAAAACATTCAGTACTTC. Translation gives CASSIGRLNPRENIQYF.

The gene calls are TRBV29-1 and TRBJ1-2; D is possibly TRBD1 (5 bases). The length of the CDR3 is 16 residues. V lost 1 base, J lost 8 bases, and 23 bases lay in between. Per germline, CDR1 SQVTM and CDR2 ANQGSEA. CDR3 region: CSVEAQDPGVVQGYTF. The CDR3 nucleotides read TGCAGCGTTGAAGCCCAGGATCCGGGGGTAGTACAGGGCTACACCTTC. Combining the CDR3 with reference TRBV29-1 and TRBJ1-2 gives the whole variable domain SAVISQKPSRDICQRGTSLTIQCQVDSQVTMMFWYRQQPGQSLTLIATANQGSEATYESGFVIDKFPISRPNLTFSTLTVSNMSPEDSSIYLCSVEAQDPGVVQGYTFGSGTRLTVV.

The CDR3 DNA sequence: TGTGCCAGCAGTGACAGGGTGGGTGATGAGCAGTTCTTC. This codes for CASSDRVGDEQFF. The chain has TRBV6-4 and TRBJ2-1; no clear D. The CDR3 runs to 13 residues. Germline V CDR1 and CDR2: MRHNA, SNTAGT. Trimming stripped 2 bases from V and 8 bases from J, with 10 bases between.

The CDR3 region has the DNA TGTGCCAGCCGGGACAGGGATGTTGGCAATCAGCCCCAGCATTTT. Translating it yields CASRDRDVGNQPQHF. V is TRBV27 and J is TRBJ1-5, with TRBD1 matching over 9 bases. Germline CDR1 is MNHEY and CDR2 is SMNVEV (reference sequence). The CDR3 extends over 15 amino acids. The ends lost 8 bases at V and 2 bases at J; junction bases unmatched: 7.

This chain's CDR3 is CASSDRPGTSGGGEQFF. The CDR3 DNA reads TGTGCCAGCAGTGATCGTCCCGGGACTAGCGGGGGAGGGGAGCAGTTCTTC. The chain employs TRBV25-1 and TRBJ2-1, with 14 positions matching TRBD2. The CDR3 is 17 residues long. Losses at the gene ends were 3 bases for V and 10 bases for J; bases not matched to a gene: 11. The germline V gene encodes CDR1 MGHDK and CDR2 SYGVNS.

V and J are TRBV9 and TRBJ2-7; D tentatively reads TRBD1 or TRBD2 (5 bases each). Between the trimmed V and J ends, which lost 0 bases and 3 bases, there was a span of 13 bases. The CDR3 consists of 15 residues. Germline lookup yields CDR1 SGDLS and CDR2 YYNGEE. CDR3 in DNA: TGTGCCAGCAGCGTAGATCCAGGGACGGACTACGAGCAGTACTTC. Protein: CASSVDPGTDYEQYF.

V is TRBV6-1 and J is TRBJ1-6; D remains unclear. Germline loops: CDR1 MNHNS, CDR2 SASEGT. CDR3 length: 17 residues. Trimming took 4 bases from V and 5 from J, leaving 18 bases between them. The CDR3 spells CASSVEEWTLDNSPLHF. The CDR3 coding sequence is TGTGCCAGCAGTGTGGAAGAGTGGACCCTCGATAATTCACCCCTCCACTTT.

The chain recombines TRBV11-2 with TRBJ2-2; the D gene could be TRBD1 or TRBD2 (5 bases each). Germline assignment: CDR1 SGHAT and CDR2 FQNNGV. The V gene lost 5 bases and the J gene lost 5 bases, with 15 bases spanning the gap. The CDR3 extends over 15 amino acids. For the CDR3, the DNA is TGTGCCAGCAGCCTAGCCCGGGACGTAACCGGGGAGCTGTTTTTT. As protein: CASSLARDVTGELFF.

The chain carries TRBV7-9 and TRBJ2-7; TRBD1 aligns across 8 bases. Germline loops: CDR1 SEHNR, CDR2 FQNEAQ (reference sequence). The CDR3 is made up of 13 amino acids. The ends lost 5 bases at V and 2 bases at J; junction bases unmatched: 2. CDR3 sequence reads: CASSPDRAYEQYF. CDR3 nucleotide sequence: TGTGCCAGCAGCCCGGACAGGGCCTACGAGCAGTACTTC.

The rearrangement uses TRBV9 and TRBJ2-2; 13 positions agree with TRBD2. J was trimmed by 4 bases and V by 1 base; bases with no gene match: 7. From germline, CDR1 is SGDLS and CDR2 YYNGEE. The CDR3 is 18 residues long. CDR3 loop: CASSVNPRTSGGTGELFF. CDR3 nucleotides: TGTGCCAGCAGCGTAAACCCTCGGACTAGCGGGGGCACCGGGGAGCTGTTTTTT.

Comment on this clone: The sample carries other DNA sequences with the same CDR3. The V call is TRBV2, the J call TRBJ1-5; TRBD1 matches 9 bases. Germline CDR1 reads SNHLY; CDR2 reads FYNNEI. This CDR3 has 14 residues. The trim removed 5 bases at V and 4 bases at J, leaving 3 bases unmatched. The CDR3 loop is CASSLGQGNQPQHF. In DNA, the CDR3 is TGTGCCAGCAGTCTGGGACAGGGAAATCAGCCCCAGCATTTT.

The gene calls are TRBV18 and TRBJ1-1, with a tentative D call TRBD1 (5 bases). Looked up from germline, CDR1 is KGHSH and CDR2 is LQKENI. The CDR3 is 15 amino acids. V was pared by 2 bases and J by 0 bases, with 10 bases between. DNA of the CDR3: TGTGCCAGCTCACCAGGGGCGGATATGAACACTGAAGCTTTCTTT. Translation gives CASSPGADMNTEAFF.

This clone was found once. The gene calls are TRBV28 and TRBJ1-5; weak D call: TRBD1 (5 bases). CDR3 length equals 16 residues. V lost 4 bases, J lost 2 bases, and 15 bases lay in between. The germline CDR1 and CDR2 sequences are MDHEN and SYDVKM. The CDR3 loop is CASSWAGNIRNQPQHF. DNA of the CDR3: TGTGCCAGCAGTTGGGCAGGGAATATACGCAATCAGCCCCAGCATTTT.

The CDR3 reads CASSLAVTGAGLGEQYF. CDR3 sequence (DNA): TGCGCCAGCAGCTTGGCCGTAACGGGAGCGGGGCTAGGCGAGCAGTACTTC. The chain uses TRBV5-1 and TRBJ2-7; TRBD2 agrees at 7 bases. This CDR3 spans 17 amino acids. J gave up 6 bases and V 0 bases, and 15 bases lay outside the gene matches. Germline lookup yields CDR1 SGHRS and CDR2 YFSETQ.

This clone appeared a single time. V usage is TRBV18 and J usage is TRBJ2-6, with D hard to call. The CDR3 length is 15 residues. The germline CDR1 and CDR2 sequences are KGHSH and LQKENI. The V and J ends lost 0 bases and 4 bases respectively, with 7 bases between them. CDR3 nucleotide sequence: TGTGCCAGCTCACCACCCCGTGGGGGGGCCAACGTCCTGACTTTC. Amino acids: CASSPPRGGANVLTF.

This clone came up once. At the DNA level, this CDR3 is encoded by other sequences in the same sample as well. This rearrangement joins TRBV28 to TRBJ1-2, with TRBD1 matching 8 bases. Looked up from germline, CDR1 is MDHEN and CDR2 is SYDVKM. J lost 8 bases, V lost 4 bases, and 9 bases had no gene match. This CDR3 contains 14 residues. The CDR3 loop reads CASSSPDRGGGYTF. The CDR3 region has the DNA TGTGCCAGCAGTTCTCCCGACAGGGGTGGGGGCTACACCTTC.

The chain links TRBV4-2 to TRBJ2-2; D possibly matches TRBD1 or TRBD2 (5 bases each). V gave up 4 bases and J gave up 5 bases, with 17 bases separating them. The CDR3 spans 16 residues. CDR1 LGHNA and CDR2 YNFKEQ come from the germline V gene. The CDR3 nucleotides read TGTGCCAGCAGCCCGTGGGGGTTCCCCGGGACCGGGGAGCTGTTTTTT. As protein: CASSPWGFPGTGELFF.

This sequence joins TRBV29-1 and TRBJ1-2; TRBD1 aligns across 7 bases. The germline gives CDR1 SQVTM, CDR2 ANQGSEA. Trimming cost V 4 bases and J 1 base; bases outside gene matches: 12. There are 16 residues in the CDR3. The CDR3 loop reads CSVVPLLTGVNYGYTF. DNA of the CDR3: TGCAGCGTTGTTCCCCTACTTACAGGGGTTAACTATGGCTACACCTTC.

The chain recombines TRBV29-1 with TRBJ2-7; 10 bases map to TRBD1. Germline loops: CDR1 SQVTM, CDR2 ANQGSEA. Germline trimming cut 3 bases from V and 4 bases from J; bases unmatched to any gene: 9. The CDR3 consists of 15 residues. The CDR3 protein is CSVEGPRDRGYEQYF. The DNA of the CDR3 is TGCAGCGTTGAGGGGCCACGGGACAGGGGTTACGAGCAGTACTTC.

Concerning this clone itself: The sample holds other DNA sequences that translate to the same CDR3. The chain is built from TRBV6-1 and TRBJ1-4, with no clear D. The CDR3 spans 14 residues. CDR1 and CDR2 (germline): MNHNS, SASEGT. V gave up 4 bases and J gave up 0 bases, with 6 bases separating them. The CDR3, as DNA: TGTGCCAGCAGTGTCACCCCAACTAATGAAAAACTGTTTTTT. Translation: CASSVTPTNEKLFF.

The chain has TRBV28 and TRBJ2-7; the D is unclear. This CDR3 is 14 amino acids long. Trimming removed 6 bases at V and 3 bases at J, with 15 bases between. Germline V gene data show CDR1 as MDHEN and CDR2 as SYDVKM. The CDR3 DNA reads TGTGCCAGCAGAAAATATGGCAGGAACTACGAGCAGTACTTC. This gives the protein CASRKYGRNYEQYF.

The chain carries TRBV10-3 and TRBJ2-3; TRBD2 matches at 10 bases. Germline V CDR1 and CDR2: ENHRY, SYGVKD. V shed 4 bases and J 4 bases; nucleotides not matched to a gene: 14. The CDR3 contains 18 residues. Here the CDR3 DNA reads TGTGCCATCAGTGGAGAGGGGCGACGTCTAGCGGGGGCAGATACGCAGTATTTT. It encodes CAISGEGRRLAGADTQYF.

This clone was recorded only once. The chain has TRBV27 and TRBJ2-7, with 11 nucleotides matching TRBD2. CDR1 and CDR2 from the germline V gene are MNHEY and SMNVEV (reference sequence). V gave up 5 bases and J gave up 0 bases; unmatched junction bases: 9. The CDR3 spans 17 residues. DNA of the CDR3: TGTGCCAGCAGTCCCCTAGCGGGAGGTAGATCCTCCTACGAGCAGTACTTC. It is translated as CASSPLAGGRSSYEQYF.

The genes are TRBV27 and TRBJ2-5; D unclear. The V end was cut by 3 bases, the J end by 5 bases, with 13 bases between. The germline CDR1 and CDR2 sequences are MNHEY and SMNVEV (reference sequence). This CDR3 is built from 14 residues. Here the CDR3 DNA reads TGTGCCAGCAGTTTCTTCGGTCCCCAGGAGACCCAGTACTTC. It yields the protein CASSFFGPQETQYF.

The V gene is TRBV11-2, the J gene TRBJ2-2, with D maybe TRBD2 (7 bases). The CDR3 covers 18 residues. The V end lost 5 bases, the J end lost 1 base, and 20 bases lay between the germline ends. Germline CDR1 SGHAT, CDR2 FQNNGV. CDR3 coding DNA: TGTGCCAGCAGCCCTATAGGGGGGGCCCCAGAGAACACCGGGGAGCTGTTTTTT. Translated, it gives CASSPIGGAPENTGELFF. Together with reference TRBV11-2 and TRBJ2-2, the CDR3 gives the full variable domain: EAGVAQSPRYKIIEKRQSVAFWCNPISGHATLYWYQQILGQGPKLLIQFQNNGVVDDSQLPKDRFSAERLKGVDSTLKIQPAKLEDSAVYLCASSPIGGAPENTGELFFGEGSRLTVL.

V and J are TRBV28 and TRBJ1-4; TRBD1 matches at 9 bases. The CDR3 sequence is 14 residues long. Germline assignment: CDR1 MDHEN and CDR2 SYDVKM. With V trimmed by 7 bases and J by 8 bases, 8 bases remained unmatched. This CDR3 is CASTTGGLGEKLFF. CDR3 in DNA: TGTGCCAGCACCACAGGGGGCTTGGGGGAAAAACTGTTTTTT.

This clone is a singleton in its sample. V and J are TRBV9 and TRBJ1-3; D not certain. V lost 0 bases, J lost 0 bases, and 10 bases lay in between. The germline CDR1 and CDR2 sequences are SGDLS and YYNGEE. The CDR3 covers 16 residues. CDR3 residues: CASSVGPTYSGNTIYF. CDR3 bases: TGTGCCAGCAGCGTAGGACCCACTTACTCTGGAAACACCATATATTTT.

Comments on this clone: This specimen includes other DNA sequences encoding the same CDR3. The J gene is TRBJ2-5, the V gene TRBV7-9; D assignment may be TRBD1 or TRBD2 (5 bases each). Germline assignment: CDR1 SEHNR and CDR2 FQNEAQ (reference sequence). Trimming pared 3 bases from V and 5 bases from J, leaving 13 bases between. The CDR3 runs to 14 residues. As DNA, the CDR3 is TGTGCCAGCAGCTTGGCCGGGGCGGAGGAGACCCAGTACTTC. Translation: CASSLAGAEETQYF.

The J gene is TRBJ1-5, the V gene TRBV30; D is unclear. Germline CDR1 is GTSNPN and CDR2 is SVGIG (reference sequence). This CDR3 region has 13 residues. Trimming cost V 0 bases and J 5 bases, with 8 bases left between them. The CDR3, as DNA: TGTGCCTGGAGTGTAGGCGTTGATCAGCCCCAGCATTTT. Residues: CAWSVGVDQPQHF.